Listed here are 25 T cell receptor beta chains from one sample, sequenced in a study of OX40 agonist ivuxolimab in advanced cancers. Measured with immunoSEQ multiplex PCR; TCRdb has only the in-frame clones, and not every one. The data hold approximately 70,000 clones, with about 88% observed a single time. The sequenced sample was CD4+ or CD8+ T cells sorted from blood, obtained in a trial of the OX40 agonist ivuxolimab. Receptors were obtained from an adult with an advanced solid tumor such as melanoma, head and neck, liver or kidney cancer.

The chain links TRBV5-5 to TRBJ1-2; 7 bases line up with TRBD1. Germline loops: CDR1 SGHKS, CDR2 YYEKEE (reference sequence). The CDR3 runs to 12 residues. After removal of 3 bases from V and 8 bases from J, the junction contained 4 bases not matched to a gene. CDR3 region: CASSSTGVGYTF. In DNA, the CDR3 is TGTGCCAGCAGCTCTACAGGGGTCGGCTACACCTTC.

DNA of the CDR3: TGTGCCACCCGGACATCCCGAACCTACGAGCAGTACTTC. Translating gives CATRTSRTYEQYF. V is TRBV28 and J is TRBJ2-7, with a weak D call TRBD1 (5 bases). Germline lookup yields CDR1 MDHEN and CDR2 SYDVKM. V lost 10 bases and J lost 2, with 15 bases in between. The CDR3 has 13 amino acids.

With regard to this clone: One end of the junction is discordant with germline, which a read error may explain. CDR3 protein: CASSLGQVNTEALF. The CDR3 DNA is TGTGCCAGCAGCCTGGGACAGGTAAACACTGAAGCTCTCTTT. This chain joins TRBV7-6 and TRBJ1-1, with 8 bases fitting TRBD1. The germline CDR1 and CDR2 sequences are SGHVS and FNYEAQ. The CDR3 is made up of 14 amino acids.

The chain combines TRBV6-5 with TRBJ1-3; D is undetermined. V shed 0 bases and J shed 4 bases, with 10 bases lying between them. Germline values: CDR1 MNHEY, CDR2 SVGAGI. This CDR3 is built from 15 residues. The DNA for the CDR3 is TGTGCCAGCAGTTACTCGAAGGGAGGGGGAAACACCATATATTTT. Translation: CASSYSKGGGNTIYF.

This chain uses TRBV10-1 with TRBJ2-1; perhaps TRBD2 as D (6 bases). CDR3 size: 15 residues. Germline V lookup: CDR1 WNHNN, CDR2 SYGVQD (reference sequence). V was clipped by 2 bases and J by 9 bases, with 17 bases between them. CDR3: CASSEMGEEYGEQFF. Here the CDR3 DNA reads TGCGCCAGCAGTGAGATGGGGGAGGAGTATGGTGAGCAGTTCTTC.

This clone was counted once. The genes are TRBV7-9 and TRBJ2-5, with 12 bases aligning to TRBD2. Per germline, CDR1 SEHNR and CDR2 FQNEAQ (reference sequence). The length of the CDR3 is 15 residues. The V gene end was trimmed by 3 bases and the J gene end by 2 bases; junction bases not matched to a gene: 1. The CDR3 sequence: CASSLGTSGQETQYF. The CDR3 nucleotides are TGTGCCAGCAGCTTGGGGACTAGCGGGCAAGAGACCCAGTACTTC.

The chain couples TRBV6-5 to TRBJ1-6; D gene ambiguous. Germline loops: CDR1 MNHEY, CDR2 SVGAGI. This CDR3 contains 12 residues. V shed 4 bases and J shed 10 bases, with 8 bases lying between them. The CDR3 is CASSWTASPLHF. The CDR3 DNA is TGTGCCAGCAGTTGGACCGCGTCACCCCTCCACTTT.

The chain is built from TRBV5-1 and TRBJ2-5, with 9 bases that match TRBD2. The V gene end was trimmed by 0 bases and the J gene end by 5 bases; junction bases not matched to a gene: 8. From germline, CDR1 is SGHRS and CDR2 YFSETQ. There are 16 residues in the CDR3. The DNA of the CDR3 is TGCGCCAGCAGCTTGGTCCGAGGGCTAGCGGGGGAGACCCAGTACTTC. It codes for CASSLVRGLAGETQYF.

The CDR3 DNA is TGTGCCAGCAGTCTGCTCGACAGGGACAATCAGCCCCAGCATTTT. It translates to CASSLLDRDNQPQHF. The V gene is TRBV28, the J gene TRBJ1-5, with 7 nucleotides matching TRBD1. After removal of 5 bases from V and 3 bases from J, the junction contained 7 bases not matched to a gene. CDR3 length: 15 amino acids. Germline-derived CDR1 and CDR2 are MDHEN and SYDVKM.

In this sample, this clone turned up once. The chain joins TRBV7-2 to TRBJ2-3; possibly TRBD1 or TRBD2 for D (5 bases each). The germline CDR1 and CDR2 sequences are SGHTA and FQGNSA. This CDR3 is 15 amino acids long. Trimming shortened V by 1 base and J by 1 base, and 9 bases separated the two germline ends. CDR3 amino acids: CASSLGGARTDTQYF. CDR3 DNA sequence: TGTGCCAGCAGCTTAGGAGGGGCCCGCACAGATACGCAGTATTTT.

The J gene is TRBJ1-1, the V gene TRBV30, with D tentatively TRBD1 (5 bases). This CDR3 contains 12 residues. V was pared by 1 base and J by 14 bases, with 17 bases between. The germline gives CDR1 GTSNPN, CDR2 SVGIG (reference sequence). CDR3 sequence reads: CAWSGGLGGTFF. CDR3 bases: TGTGCCTGGAGTGGGGGCTTGGGGGGAACCTTCTTT. The full variable domain, rest sourced from reference TRBV30 and TRBJ1-1, is SQTIHQWPATLVQPVGSPLSLECTVEGTSNPNLYWYRQAAGRGLQLLFYSVGIGQISSEVPQNLSASRPQDRQFILSSKKLLLSDSGFYLCAWSGGLGGTFFGQGTRLTVV.

The chain is built from TRBV6-5 and TRBJ2-7; D is possibly TRBD2 (6 bases). The V gene's germline CDR1 is MNHEY and CDR2 SVGAGI. Trimming removed 2 bases from V and 5 bases from J, with 10 bases in between. There are 13 residues in the CDR3. The DNA of the CDR3 is TGTGCCAGCAGTTACGGGCGGGGCCACGAGCAGTACTTC. Its translation: CASSYGRGHEQYF.

This sequence joins TRBV9 and TRBJ2-5; 8 nucleotides align to TRBD2. The V gene end was trimmed by 0 bases and the J gene end by 7 bases; junction bases not matched to a gene: 14. The CDR3 covers 17 residues. The V gene's germline CDR1 is SGDLS and CDR2 YYNGEE. The CDR3 region has the DNA TGTGCCAGCAGCGTAGGAGTGTCGGGGGGGCCGTTAGGGACCCAGTACTTC. It codes for CASSVGVSGGPLGTQYF.

V is TRBV18 and J is TRBJ1-1; D may be TRBD1 (5 bases). Germline CDR1 and CDR2: KGHSH and LQKENI. There are 15 residues in the CDR3. Trimming took 3 bases from V and 3 from J, leaving 14 bases between them. The CDR3 sequence: CASSPLAGLDTEAFF. The CDR3 DNA sequence: TGTGCCAGCTCACCCCTGGCAGGGTTAGACACTGAAGCTTTCTTT.

The chain uses TRBV29-1 and TRBJ2-7, with D possibly TRBD2 on 5 matching bases. Germline CDR1 and CDR2: SQVTM and ANQGSEA. Trimming left V 3 bases short and J 2 bases short, with 8 bases between. The CDR3 extends over 12 amino acids. The CDR3: CSVEDSAYEQYF. The CDR3, as DNA: TGCAGCGTTGAGGACTCAGCCTACGAGCAGTACTTC.

The chain recombines TRBV6-1 with TRBJ2-2; weak D call: TRBD1 (5 bases). The germline V and J ends were trimmed by 2 bases and 6 bases, with 13 bases remaining between them. Looked up from germline, CDR1 is MNHNS and CDR2 is SASEGT. CDR3 length: 15 residues. As DNA, the CDR3 is TGTGCCAGCAGTGAAATGGCGGCAGGGTCCGGGGAGCTGTTTTTT. Its protein is CASSEMAAGSGELFF.

The chain joins TRBV7-6 to TRBJ2-2, with 13 bases matching TRBD2. CDR1 and CDR2 (germline): SGHVS, FNYEAQ. The CDR3 runs 17 residues. Trimming took 3 bases from V and 6 from J; bases not matched to a gene: 7. In nucleotides, the CDR3 is TGTGCCAGCAGCTTCGGGACTAGCGGGATTGGCGCCGGGGAGCTGTTTTTT. Translation: CASSFGTSGIGAGELFF.

The V and J genes are TRBV15 and TRBJ2-2; 9 nucleotides agree with TRBD2. Germline loops: CDR1 LNHNV, CDR2 YYDKDF (reference sequence). The CDR3 has 16 amino acids. V gave up 0 bases and J gave up 1 base; unmatched junction bases: 0. CDR3 in DNA: TGTGCCACCAGCAGAGAAGCGGGAGGGAACACCGGGGAGCTGTTTTTT. It specifies CATSREAGGNTGELFF.

This rearrangement joins TRBV5-4 to TRBJ2-2; possibly TRBD2 for D (6 bases). The germline CDR1 and CDR2 sequences are SGHNT and YYREEE (reference sequence). Trimming removed 7 bases at V and 1 base at J, with 14 bases between. The CDR3 totals 15 residues. For the CDR3, the DNA is TGTGCCAGCGGATCGGAGGGGCTGAACACCGGGGAGCTGTTTTTT. Its protein product is CASGSEGLNTGELFF.

This CDR3 reads CASSISGTGGYNEQFF. The CDR3 DNA follows: TGTGCCAGCAGCATCTCCGGGACAGGGGGGTACAATGAGCAGTTCTTC. The chain links TRBV7-2 to TRBJ2-1; 11 bases map to TRBD1. V lost 5 bases and J lost 4; bases outside the gene matches: 7. The CDR3 is made up of 16 amino acids. The V gene's germline CDR1 is SGHTA and CDR2 FQGNSA.

The gene calls are TRBV5-5 and TRBJ2-5; 11 bases match TRBD2. This CDR3 region has 15 residues. Germline V CDR1 and CDR2: SGHKS, YYEKEE (reference sequence). Losses at the gene ends were 0 bases for V and 4 bases for J; bases not matched to a gene: 2. In DNA form, the CDR3 reads TGTGCCAGCAGCTTGGGTCTAGCGGGAGGAGAGACCCAGTACTTC. Translated: CASSLGLAGGETQYF. The full variable domain, its missing parts supplied by reference TRBV5-5 and TRBJ2-5, is DAGVTQSPTHLIKTRGQQVTLRCSPISGHKSVSWYQQVLGQGPQFIFQYYEKEERGRGNFPDRFSARQFPNYSSELNVNALLLGDSALYLCASSLGLAGGETQYFGPGTRLLVL.

V usage is TRBV9 and J usage is TRBJ1-1, with D tentatively TRBD1 (5 bases). Germline CDR1 is SGDLS and CDR2 is YYNGEE. Trimming removed 4 bases at V and 11 bases at J, with 27 bases between. The CDR3 totals 16 residues. Here the CDR3 DNA reads TGTGCCAGCAGCTCTTCAATGGGTGCGGAGGGGACCTTCGCTTTCTTT. Encoded protein: CASSSSMGAEGTFAFF. Filled out from reference TRBV9 and TRBJ1-1, the complete variable domain reads DSGVTQTPKHLITATGQRVTLRCSPRSGDLSVYWYQQSLDQGLQFLIQYYNGEERAKGNILERFSAQQFPDLHSELNLSSLELGDSALYFCASSSSMGAEGTFAFFGQGTRLTVV.

V and J are TRBV18 and TRBJ2-1, with 12 bases lining up with TRBD2. The trim removed 3 bases at V and 5 bases at J, leaving 5 bases unmatched. Germline-derived CDR1 and CDR2 are KGHSH and LQKENI. This CDR3 spans 16 amino acids. In DNA form, the CDR3 reads TGTGCCAGCTCACCCCCTAGCGGGAGGGCCGACAATGAGCAGTTCTTC. Translated: CASSPPSGRADNEQFF.

The chain employs TRBV6-6 and TRBJ2-3, with D possibly matching TRBD2 (7 bases). There are 15 residues in the CDR3. Germline loops: CDR1 MNHNY, CDR2 SVGAGI (reference sequence). Trimming pared 6 bases from V and 0 bases from J, leaving 13 bases between. CDR3 DNA sequence: TGTGCCAGCAGCGTAGGGGGGGGAAGCACAGATACGCAGTATTTT. Encoded protein: CASSVGGGSTDTQYF.

This sequence joins TRBV7-2 and TRBJ2-1, with 9 positions matching TRBD1. The V segment lost 5 bases and the J segment 2 bases; nucleotides outside the gene matches: 4. CDR1 is SGHTA, CDR2 FQGNSA, per germline. The CDR3 has 15 residues. In DNA form, the CDR3 reads TGTGCCAGCAGCATTGGACAGGGGACCTACAATGAGCAGTTCTTC. Its translation: CASSIGQGTYNEQFF.